This T cell receptor beta chain was retrieved from a study of cytomegalovirus exposure and HLA in healthy donors. Overall study: Previous work identified 100 million or so unique TCR beta sequences from around 200 million T cells.

Germline trimming cut 5 bases from V and 0 bases from J; bases unmatched to any gene: 4. Germline lookup yields CDR1 MNHNS and CDR2 SASEGT. The CDR3 totals 15 residues. Study-wide results and caveats: Indistinguishable V segments, including TRBV6-2 and TRBV6-3, were excluded. Data from an earlier analysis indicated that most TCR beta V segments were productive either about 90% or about 30% of the time. When analyzed later, a missense DCLRE1C variant was found to be linked to TCR beta V- and J-gene trimming.

Of note for this clone: What it binds is unknown.

Researchers ran the PCR with 60 Vbeta and 13 Jbeta primers. Clones were read by immunoSEQ multiplex PCR, and TCRdb kept only the in-frame ones, dropping some. The data contain 100,000 or so clones, around 80% of them singletons. The V call is TRBV6-1, the J call TRBJ1-3, with 7 bases aligning to TRBD1. The sequencing sample was made of PBMCs. This clonotype was obtained from a man under 40 in good health and CMV-seronegative. CDR3 protein: CASSTDRDSGNTIYF. CDR3 sequence (DNA): TGTGCCAGCAGTACCGACAGGGACTCTGGAAACACCATATATTTT.